Below are 3 T cell receptor beta chains sequenced from a single sample in a study of blood T cell repertoires in COVID-19. Clones were sequenced by immunoSEQ multiplex PCR, and TCRdb holds only the in-frame ones, with some missing. In the table there are 500,000 to 600,000 clones, roughly nine tenths of which are singletons. Sequenced: peripheral blood. The receptors shown here come from a woman aged 45-65 years with COVID-19, enrolled during active disease.

The J gene is TRBJ2-2, the V gene TRBV12-3 or TRBV12-4; D remains unclear. V was pared by 7 bases and J by 1 base, with 7 bases between. This CDR3 has 13 residues. The CDR3 DNA sequence: TGTGCCAGCATTGGAGTGAACACCGGGGAGCTGTTTTTT. It is translated as CASIGVNTGELFF.

Written as DNA, the CDR3 is TGTGCCAGCAGCTTGAGGGACGGGAGCTTATATGGCTACACCTTC. It codes for CASSLRDGSLYGYTF. The rearrangement uses TRBV5-8 and TRBJ1-2; tentative D call: TRBD1 (5 bases). The CDR3 sequence is 15 residues long. Germline V gene lookup returns CDR1 SGHTS and CDR2 YDEGEE. The V and J ends lost 1 base and 5 bases respectively, with 15 bases between them.

V usage is TRBV5-1 and J usage is TRBJ1-1, with D possibly matching TRBD1 (5 bases). Trimming cost V 0 bases and J 5 bases, with 14 bases left between them. CDR3 length: 15 amino acids. In germline, CDR1 is SGHRS, CDR2 YFSETQ. For the CDR3, the DNA is TGCGCCAGCAGCTTGGCCCAAAGGGGATATACTGAAGCTTTCTTT. Amino acid sequence: CASSLAQRGYTEAFF.